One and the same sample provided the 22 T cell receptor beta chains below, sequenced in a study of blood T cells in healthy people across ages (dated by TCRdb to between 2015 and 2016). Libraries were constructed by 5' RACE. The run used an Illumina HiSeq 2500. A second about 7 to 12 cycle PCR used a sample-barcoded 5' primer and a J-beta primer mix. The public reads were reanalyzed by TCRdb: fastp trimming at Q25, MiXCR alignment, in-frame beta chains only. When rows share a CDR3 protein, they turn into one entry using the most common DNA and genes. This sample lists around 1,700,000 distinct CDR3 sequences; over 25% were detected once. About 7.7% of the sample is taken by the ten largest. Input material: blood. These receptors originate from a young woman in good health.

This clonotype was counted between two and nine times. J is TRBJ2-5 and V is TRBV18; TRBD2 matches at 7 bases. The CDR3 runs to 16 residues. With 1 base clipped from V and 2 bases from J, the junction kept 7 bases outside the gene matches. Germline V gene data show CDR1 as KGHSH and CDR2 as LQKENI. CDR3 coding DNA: TGTGCCAGCTCACCACAGGCTAGCGGACGACAAGAGACCCAGTACTTC. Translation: CASSPQASGRQETQYF.

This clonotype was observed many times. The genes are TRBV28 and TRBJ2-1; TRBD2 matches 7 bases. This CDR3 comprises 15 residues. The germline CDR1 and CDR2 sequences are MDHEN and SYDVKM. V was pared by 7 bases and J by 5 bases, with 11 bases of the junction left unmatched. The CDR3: CASMATGTTNNEQFF. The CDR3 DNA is TGTGCCAGCATGGCTACCGGGACTACCAACAATGAGCAGTTCTTC.

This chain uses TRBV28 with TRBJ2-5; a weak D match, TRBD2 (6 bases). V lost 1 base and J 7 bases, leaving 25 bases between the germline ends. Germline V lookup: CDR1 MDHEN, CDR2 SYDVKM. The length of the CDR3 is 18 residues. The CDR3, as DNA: TGTGCCAGCAGTTTATTTTATGGCGGCGGACAAACCGGGGGGACCCAGTACTTC. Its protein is CASSLFYGGGQTGGTQYF.

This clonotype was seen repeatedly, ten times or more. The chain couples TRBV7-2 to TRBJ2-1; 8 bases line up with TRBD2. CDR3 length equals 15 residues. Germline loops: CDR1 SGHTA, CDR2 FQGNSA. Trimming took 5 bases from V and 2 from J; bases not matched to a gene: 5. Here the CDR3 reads CASSPQREPYNEQFF. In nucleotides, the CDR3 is TGTGCCAGCAGCCCCCAGCGGGAGCCCTACAATGAGCAGTTCTTC.

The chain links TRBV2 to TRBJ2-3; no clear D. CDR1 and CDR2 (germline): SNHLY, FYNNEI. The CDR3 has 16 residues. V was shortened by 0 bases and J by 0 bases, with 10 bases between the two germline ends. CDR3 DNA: TGTGCCAGCAGTGAAGCTTTCAAAACTAGCACAGATACGCAGTATTTT. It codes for CASSEAFKTSTDTQYF. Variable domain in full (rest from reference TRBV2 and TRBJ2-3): EPEVTQTPSHQVTQMGQEVILRCVPISNHLYFYWYRQILGQKVEFLVSFYNNEISEKSEIFDDQFSVERPDGSNFTLKIRSTKLEDSAMYFCASSEAFKTSTDTQYFGPGTRLTVL.

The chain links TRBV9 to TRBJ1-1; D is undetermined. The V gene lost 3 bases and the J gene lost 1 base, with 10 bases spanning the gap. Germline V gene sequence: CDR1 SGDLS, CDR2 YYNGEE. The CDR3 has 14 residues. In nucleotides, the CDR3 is TGTGCCAGCAGCGGTTTCCAGCGGAACACTGAAGCTTTCTTT. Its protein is CASSGFQRNTEAFF.

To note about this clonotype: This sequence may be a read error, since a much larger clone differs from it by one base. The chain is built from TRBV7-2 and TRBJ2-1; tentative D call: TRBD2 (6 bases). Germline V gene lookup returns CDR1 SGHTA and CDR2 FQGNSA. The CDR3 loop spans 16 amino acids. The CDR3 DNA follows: TGTGCCAGCAGCTTGAGAGCGGGCAGTACCTACAATGACCAGTTCTTC. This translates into CASSLRAGSTYNDQFF.

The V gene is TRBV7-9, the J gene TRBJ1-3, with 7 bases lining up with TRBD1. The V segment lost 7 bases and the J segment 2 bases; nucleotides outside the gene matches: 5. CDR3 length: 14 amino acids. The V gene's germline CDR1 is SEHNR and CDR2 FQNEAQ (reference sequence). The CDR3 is CASIRDSAGNTIYF. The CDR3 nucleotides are TGTGCCAGCATTCGGGACAGTGCTGGAAACACCATATATTTT. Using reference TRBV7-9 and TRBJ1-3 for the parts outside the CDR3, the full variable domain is DTGVSQNPRHKITKRGQNVTFRCDPISEHNRLYWYRQTLGQGPEFLTYFQNEAQLEKSRLLSDRFSAERPKGSFSTLEIQRTEQGDSAMYLCASIRDSAGNTIYFGEGSWLTVV.

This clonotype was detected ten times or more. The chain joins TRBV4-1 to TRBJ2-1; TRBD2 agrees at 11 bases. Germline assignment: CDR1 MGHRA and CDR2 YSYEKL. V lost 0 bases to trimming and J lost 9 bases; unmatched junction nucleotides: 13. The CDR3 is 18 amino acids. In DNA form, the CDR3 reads TGCGCCAGCAGCCAAGAAAAGGCTAGCGGGAGGATACTGGGTGAGCAGTTCTTC. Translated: CASSQEKASGRILGEQFF.

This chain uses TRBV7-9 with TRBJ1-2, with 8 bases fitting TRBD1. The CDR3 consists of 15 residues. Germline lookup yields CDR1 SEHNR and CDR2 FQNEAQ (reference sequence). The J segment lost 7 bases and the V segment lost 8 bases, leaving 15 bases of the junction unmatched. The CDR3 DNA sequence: TGTGCCAGCTGCGATACTGGACAGGGAGATGTTGGCTACACCTTC. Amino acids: CASCDTGQGDVGYTF. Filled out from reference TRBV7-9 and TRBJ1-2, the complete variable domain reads DTGVSQNPRHKITKRGQNVTFRCDPISEHNRLYWYRQTLGQGPEFLTYFQNEAQLEKSRLLSDRFSAERPKGSFSTLEIQRTEQGDSAMYLCASCDTGQGDVGYTFGSGTRLTVV.

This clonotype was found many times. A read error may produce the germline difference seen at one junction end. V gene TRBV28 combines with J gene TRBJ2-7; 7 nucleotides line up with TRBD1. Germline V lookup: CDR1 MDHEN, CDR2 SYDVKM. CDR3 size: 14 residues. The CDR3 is CASSEGQPPYEQYF. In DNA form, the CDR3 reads TGCGCCAGCAGCGAGGGACAGCCTCCCTACGAGCAGTACTTC.

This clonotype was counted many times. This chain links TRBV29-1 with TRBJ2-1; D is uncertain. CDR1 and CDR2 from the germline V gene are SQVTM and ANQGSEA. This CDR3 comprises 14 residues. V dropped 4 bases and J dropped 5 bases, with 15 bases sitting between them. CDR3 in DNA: TGCAGCGTTGCGTGGATCCTTGGACACAATGAGCAGTTCTTC. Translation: CSVAWILGHNEQFF.

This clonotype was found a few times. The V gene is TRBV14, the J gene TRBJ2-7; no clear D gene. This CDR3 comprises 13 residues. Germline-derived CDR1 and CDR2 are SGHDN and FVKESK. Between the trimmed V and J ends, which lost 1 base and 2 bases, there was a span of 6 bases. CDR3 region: CASSQAPPYEQYF. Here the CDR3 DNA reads TGTGCCAGCAGCCAAGCGCCCCCCTACGAGCAGTACTTC. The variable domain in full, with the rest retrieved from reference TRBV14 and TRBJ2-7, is EAGVTQFPSHSVIEKGQTVTLRCDPISGHDNLYWYRRVMGKEIKFLLHFVKESKQDESGMPNNRFLAERTGGTYSTLKVQPAELEDSGVYFCASSQAPPYEQYFGPGTRLTVT.

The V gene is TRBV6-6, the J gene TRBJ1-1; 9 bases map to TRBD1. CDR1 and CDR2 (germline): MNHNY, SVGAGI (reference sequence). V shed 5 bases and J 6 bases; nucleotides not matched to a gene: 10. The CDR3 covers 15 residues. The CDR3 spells CASSLGGQGWSEAFF. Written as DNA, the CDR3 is TGTGCCAGCAGTCTGGGGGGACAGGGATGGTCTGAAGCTTTCTTT.

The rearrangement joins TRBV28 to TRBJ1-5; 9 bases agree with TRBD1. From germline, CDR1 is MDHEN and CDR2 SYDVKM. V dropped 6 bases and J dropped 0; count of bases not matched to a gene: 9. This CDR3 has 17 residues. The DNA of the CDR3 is TGTGCCAGCAGCACTGGGACAGGGATCTTTAGCAATCAGCCCCAGCATTTT. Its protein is CASSTGTGIFSNQPQHF.

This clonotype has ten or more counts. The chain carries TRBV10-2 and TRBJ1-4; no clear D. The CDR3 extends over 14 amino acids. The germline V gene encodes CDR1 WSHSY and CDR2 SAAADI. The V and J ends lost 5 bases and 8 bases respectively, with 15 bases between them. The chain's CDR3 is CASSPSSLGEKLFF. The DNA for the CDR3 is TGCGCCAGCAGTCCCAGCAGCTTGGGCGAAAAACTGTTTTTT.

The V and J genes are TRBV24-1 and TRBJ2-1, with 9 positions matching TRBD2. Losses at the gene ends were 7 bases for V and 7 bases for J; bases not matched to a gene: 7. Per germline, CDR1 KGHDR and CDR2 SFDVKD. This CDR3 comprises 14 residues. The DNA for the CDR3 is TGTGCCACCAGGGCCGGAAGCGGGGGGAATGAGCAGTTCTTC. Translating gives CATRAGSGGNEQFF.

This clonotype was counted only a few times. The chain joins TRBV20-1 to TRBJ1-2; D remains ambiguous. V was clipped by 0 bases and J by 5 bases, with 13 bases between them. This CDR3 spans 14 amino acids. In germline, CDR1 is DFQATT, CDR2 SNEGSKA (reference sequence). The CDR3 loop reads CSARDPGRDYGYTF. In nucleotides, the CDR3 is TGCAGTGCTAGAGATCCGGGGAGGGATTATGGCTACACCTTC.

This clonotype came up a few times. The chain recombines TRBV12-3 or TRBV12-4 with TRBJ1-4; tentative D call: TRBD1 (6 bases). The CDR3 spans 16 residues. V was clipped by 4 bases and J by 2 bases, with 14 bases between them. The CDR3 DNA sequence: TGTGCCAGCAGTTCAACAACAGGGAAGACTAATGAAAAACTGTTTTTT. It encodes CASSSTTGKTNEKLFF.

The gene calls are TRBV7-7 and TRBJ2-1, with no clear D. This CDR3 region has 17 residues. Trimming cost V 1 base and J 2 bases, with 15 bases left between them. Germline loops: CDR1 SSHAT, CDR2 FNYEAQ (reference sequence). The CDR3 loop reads CASSLGGGPATYNEQFF. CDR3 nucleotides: TGTGCCAGCAGCTTAGGTGGCGGTCCCGCTACCTACAATGAGCAGTTCTTC.

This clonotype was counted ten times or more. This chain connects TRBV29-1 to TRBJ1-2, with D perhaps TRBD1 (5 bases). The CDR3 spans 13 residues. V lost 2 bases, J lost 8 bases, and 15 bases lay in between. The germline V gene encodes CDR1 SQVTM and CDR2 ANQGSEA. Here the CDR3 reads CSVEPGTLAGYTF. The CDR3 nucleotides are TGCAGCGTTGAACCAGGGACCCTTGCGGGCTACACCTTC.

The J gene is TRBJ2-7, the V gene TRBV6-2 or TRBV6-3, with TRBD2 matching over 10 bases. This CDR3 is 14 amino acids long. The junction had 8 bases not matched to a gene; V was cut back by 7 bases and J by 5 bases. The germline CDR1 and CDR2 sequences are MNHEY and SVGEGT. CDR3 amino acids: CASIPSGSGDEQYF. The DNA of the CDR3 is TGTGCCAGCATCCCTAGCGGGAGTGGCGACGAGCAGTACTTC.